These T cell receptor beta chains were read from a single sample in a study of T cells after yellow fever vaccination. TCRdb processed the 5' RACE reads anew with MiXCR; each CDR3 protein has one entry. The data hold approximately 120,000 distinct CDR3 sequences, with approximately 9% observed a single time. The material was CD8+ T cells sorted from PBMCs, obtained on the day of the yellow fever booster vaccination. The source is a man between 18 and 29 years old who received the YFV17D yellow fever vaccine. The CDR3 runs from the conserved cysteine through the conserved F or W. The D gene is left open where the match is weak. Where a row states a size, it is once, few, many or the class of an expanded clone; other rows omit it.

D gene	J gene	V gene	CDR3 length	clone size	CDR3 DNA	CDR3 protein
TRBD1	TRBJ2-1	TRBV6-2/TRBV6-3	16	-	TGTGCCAGCAGTTACCAACAGGGGGCAGTTTCGGATGAGCAGTTCTTC	CASSYQQGAVSDEQFF
-	TRBJ1-2	TRBV29-1	11	many	TGCAGCGTTGGAGCTAACTATGGCTACACCTTC	CSVGANYGYTF
-	TRBJ2-3	TRBV4-1	15	few	TGCGCCAGCAGCACGGGGTGGGTCAGCGCAGATACGCAGTATTTT	CASSTGWVSADTQYF
-	TRBJ1-4	TRBV20-1	13	many	TGCAGTGCTAGATACGGGGGGAATGAAAAACTGTTTTTT	CSARYGGNEKLFF
TRBD1	TRBJ1-1	TRBV25-1	15	-	TGTGCCAGCAGGACAGGGGGGCCAATGAACACTGAAGCTTTCTTT	CASRTGGPMNTEAFF
TRBD2	TRBJ2-3	TRBV4-3	15	few	TGCGCCAGCCAACTAGCGGGGGGATCAGCAGATACGCAGTATTTT	CASQLAGGSADTQYF
-	TRBJ2-1	TRBV19	11	few	TGTGCCAGTAGGCACGGGGGATCGCAGTTCTTC	CASRHGGSQFF
-	TRBJ2-2	TRBV7-2	14	-	TGTGCCAGCAGCCCTAGAGTTAAGCCCGGGGAGCTGTTTTTT	CASSPRVKPGELFF
TRBD1	TRBJ1-4	TRBV11-1	15	-	TGTGCCAGCAGCCGGGGGACAGCAACTAATGAAAAACTGTTTTTT	CASSRGTATNEKLFF
-	TRBJ1-2	TRBV7-2	15	-	TGTGCCAGCGGCGGAGTGGGGGCGCCGAACTATGGCTACACCTTC	CASGGVGAPNYGYTF
-	TRBJ2-3	TRBV4-3	14	few	TGCGCCAGCAGCCAAGAGACCAGGTCGGATACGCAGTATTTT	CASSQETRSDTQYF
TRBD2	TRBJ2-3	TRBV10-3	15	-	TGTGCCATCAGGGGACTAGCGGGGACCACAGATACGCAGTATTTT	CAIRGLAGTTDTQYF